This T cell receptor (beta chain) was profiled in a study of spatial heterogeneity in lung cancer. About the study: Sequences of the beta chain were consistently detected in greater numbers than alpha-chain sequences.

Time point specified: sample taken at primary tumor resection. Unsorted tumor, nontumor lung tissue or cryopreserved PBMC supplied the whole RNA. By its share, this clonotype is medium-sized. Each TCR cDNA molecule carried a unique molecular identifier. Via MiXCR, TCRdb re-called the 5' RACE reads, giving one row per CDR3 protein. The table includes some 2,600 distinct CDR3 sequences, 7.9% detected once. The CDR3 sequence is 14 residues long. From germline, CDR1 is WNHNN and CDR2 SYGVQD (reference sequence). Deletions cut 3 bases from V and 3 bases from J, with 12 bases between. The sequence was collected from a male donor with early-stage non-small cell lung cancer. The chain employs TRBV10-1 and TRBJ2-7; either TRBD1 or TRBD2 may fit D (5 bases each). This specimen was normal lung tissue next to the tumor, taken at surgery. For the CDR3, the DNA is TGCGCCAGCAGTGACGGGACGGCCCGCTACGAGCAGTACTTC. Amino acid sequence: CASSDGTARYEQYF.